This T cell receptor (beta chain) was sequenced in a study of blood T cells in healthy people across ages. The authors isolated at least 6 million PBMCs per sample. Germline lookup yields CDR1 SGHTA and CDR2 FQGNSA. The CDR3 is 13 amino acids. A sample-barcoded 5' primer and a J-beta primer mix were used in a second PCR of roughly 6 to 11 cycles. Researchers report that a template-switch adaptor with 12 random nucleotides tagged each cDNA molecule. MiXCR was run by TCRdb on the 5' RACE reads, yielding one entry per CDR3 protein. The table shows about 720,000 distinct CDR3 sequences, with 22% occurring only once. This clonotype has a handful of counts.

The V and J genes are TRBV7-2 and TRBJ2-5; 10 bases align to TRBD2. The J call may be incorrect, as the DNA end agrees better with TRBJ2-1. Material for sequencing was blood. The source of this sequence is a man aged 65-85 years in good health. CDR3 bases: TGTGCCAGCAGCCGGACTAGCGGTAATGAGCAGTTCTTC. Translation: CASSRTSGNEQFF.